A selection of T cell receptor beta chains follows, all from one sample in a study of spatial heterogeneity in lung cancer. From the 5' RACE reads, TCRdb called clonotypes with MiXCR, one entry per CDR3 protein. Here the sample spans roughly 15,000 distinct CDR3 sequences, about 6% being singletons. Material: PBMCs, obtained at follow-up. Every receptor here comes from a male donor with early-stage non-small cell lung cancer. Each CDR3 is given with its conserved first and last residue.

CDR3 protein | J gene | V gene
CASSQDPVRQVAKNIQYF | TRBJ2-4 | TRBV4-1
CASSGTTDTQYF | TRBJ2-3 | TRBV7-2
CASSLGGSRTGELFF | TRBJ2-2 | TRBV28
CASEGGPGTTAGTQYF | TRBJ2-3 | TRBV5-6
CASSFWGTGGQPTEAFF | TRBJ1-1 | TRBV7-2
CASSVGRVEEDTQYF | TRBJ2-3 | TRBV9
CASSPLQGRETQYF | TRBJ2-5 | TRBV28
CSARSRNSGNTIYF | TRBJ1-3 | TRBV20-1
CASSLARQGPYEQYF | TRBJ2-7 | TRBV7-2
CASRKGLAGDEQYF | TRBJ2-7 | TRBV12-3/TRBV12-4
CASSLGVGEQYF | TRBJ2-7 | TRBV28
CASSLAWTFKAKNIQYF | TRBJ2-4 | TRBV28
CASSLRQGYTDTQYF | TRBJ2-3 | TRBV7-2
CASSVGSDNQPQHF | TRBJ1-5 | TRBV2
CSARDPGATADTQYF | TRBJ2-3 | TRBV20-1
CASSSLGQGAWDTQYF | TRBJ2-3 | TRBV27
CATSDPGTSGTDTQYF | TRBJ2-3 | TRBV24-1
CASNGRRGDTQYF | TRBJ2-3 | TRBV28
CASSGRDRPHF | TRBJ2-7 | TRBV2
CASSRRLQGRNTF | TRBJ1-2 | TRBV6-2/TRBV6-3
CASRQLGAIRGYGYTF | TRBJ1-2 | TRBV6-5
CASSLTGDRSTGELFF | TRBJ2-2 | TRBV5-4
CASSGQGTYNEQFF | TRBJ2-1 | TRBV28
CSARDVSGTNSPLHF | TRBJ1-6 | TRBV20-1